This passage covers 12 T cell receptor beta chains from one sample sequenced in a study of blood T cell repertoires in COVID-19. The data were produced by immunoSEQ multiplex PCR, yet TCRdb's version contains in-frame clones alone and is incomplete. The table includes roughly 300,000 clones, 85% to 90% detected once. Source material: peripheral blood. These receptors all come from a woman aged 30 to 39 with COVID-19, enrolled during active disease.

CDR3 DNA: TGTGCCAGCAGCTTAAGCGGGGGGGCCAACAATGAGCAGTTCTTC. It yields the protein CASSLSGGANNEQFF. This chain uses TRBV11-3 with TRBJ2-1; 10 bases are a match to TRBD2. The CDR3 is 15 residues long. With 2 bases clipped from V and 5 bases from J, the junction kept 3 bases outside the gene matches. Germline V lookup: CDR1 SGHNT, CDR2 YENEEA.

The V and J genes are TRBV2 and TRBJ2-7; 15 bases align to TRBD2. The CDR3 length is 18 residues. Germline loops: CDR1 SNHLY, CDR2 FYNNEI. The V segment lost 5 bases and the J segment 0 bases; nucleotides outside the gene matches: 8. CDR3 bases: TGTGCCAGCAGTCCAGTGGGACTAGCGGGGGGCACCTCCTACGAGCAGTACTTC. Translating gives CASSPVGLAGGTSYEQYF.

Only one count was recorded for this clone. V usage is TRBV28 and J usage is TRBJ1-6, with 9 bases that match TRBD1. V shed 3 bases and J 8 bases; nucleotides not matched to a gene: 5. Germline CDR1 is MDHEN and CDR2 is SYDVKM. The CDR3 has 15 residues. Written as DNA, the CDR3 is TGTGCCAGCAGTTTTAACAGGGGGCGTGATTCACCCCTCCACTTT. Protein: CASSFNRGRDSPLHF.

This chain links TRBV2 with TRBJ2-1, with D possibly being TRBD2 (6 bases). Trimming removed 6 bases from V and 4 bases from J, with 16 bases in between. The CDR3 is made up of 15 amino acids. Germline V gene data show CDR1 as SNHLY and CDR2 as FYNNEI. The CDR3 loop reads CASSLGTFVYNEQFF. CDR3 nucleotides: TGTGCCAGCAGCCTCGGGACTTTTGTATACAATGAGCAGTTCTTC.

The chain links TRBV5-4 to TRBJ2-7; TRBD2 is a possible D gene (5 bases). This CDR3 spans 14 amino acids. The V end lost 7 bases, the J end lost 2 bases, and 16 bases lay between the germline ends. CDR1 is SGHNT, CDR2 YYREEE, per germline (reference sequence). CDR3 sequence: CASHPILGAYEQYF. CDR3 in DNA: TGTGCCAGCCACCCGATCCTCGGGGCCTACGAGCAGTACTTC.

In its sample, this clone was seen a few times. The gene calls are TRBV2 and TRBJ1-5; D unresolved. Trimming stripped 4 bases from V and 4 bases from J, with 5 bases between. The CDR3 is made up of 12 amino acids. Germline V gene data show CDR1 as SNHLY and CDR2 as FYNNEI. CDR3 nucleotides: TGTGCCAGCAGTGTGAGGAATCAGCCCCAGCATTTT. This gives the protein CASSVRNQPQHF.

V is TRBV5-6 and J is TRBJ2-1, with D tentatively TRBD2 (7 bases). Between the trimmed V and J ends, which lost 7 bases and 9 bases, there was a span of 26 bases. The CDR3 has 16 residues. Germline loops: CDR1 SGHDT, CDR2 YYEEEE. DNA of the CDR3: TGTGCCAGCCAACTGGGGGGGCAGGCTCCTTCGAGTGAGCAGTTCTTC. Encoded protein: CASQLGGQAPSSEQFF.

V and J are TRBV5-8 and TRBJ2-7; D may be TRBD1 (6 bases). This CDR3 contains 15 residues. CDR1 and CDR2 (germline): SGHTS, YDEGEE. Trimming left V 2 bases short and J 1 base short, with 13 bases between. CDR3 sequence: CASSLGQRLSYEQYF. For the CDR3, the DNA is TGTGCCAGCAGCTTAGGACAGCGCCTATCCTACGAGCAGTACTTC.

Concerning this clone: The same CDR3 is also encoded by other DNA sequences in this sample. The chain joins TRBV5-1 to TRBJ2-7; weak D call: TRBD1 (5 bases). The germline CDR1 and CDR2 sequences are SGHRS and YFSETQ. This CDR3 contains 14 residues. Trimming left V 7 bases short and J 0 bases short, with 14 bases between. CDR3 DNA sequence: TGCGCCAGCTCCCGTGACAGCAGCTCCTACGAGCAGTACTTC. Its protein is CASSRDSSSYEQYF.

The genes are TRBV7-2 and TRBJ1-2; tentative D call: TRBD1 (6 bases). The CDR3 is made up of 15 amino acids. The germline V gene has CDR1 SGHTA and CDR2 FQGNSA. V lost 2 bases and J lost 6, with 16 bases in between. The CDR3: CASSLLRGLGDGYTF. The CDR3 bases are TGTGCCAGCAGCTTATTGCGGGGGCTGGGGGATGGCTACACCTTC.

The chain joins TRBV27 to TRBJ1-5; D gene unclear. V dropped 3 bases and J dropped 4 bases, with 4 bases sitting between them. CDR1 and CDR2 from the germline V gene are MNHEY and SMNVEV (reference sequence). The CDR3 is made up of 12 amino acids. CDR3 DNA: TGTGCCAGCAGTTTCGGTAATCAGCCCCAGCATTTT. Translated, it gives CASSFGNQPQHF.

This rearrangement joins TRBV15 to TRBJ1-5, with D unclear. Between the trimmed V and J ends, which lost 7 bases and 0 bases, there was a span of 10 bases. There are 14 residues in the CDR3. The germline CDR1 and CDR2 sequences are LNHNV and YYDKDF (reference sequence). CDR3 sequence reads: CATNAGDSNQPQHF. The DNA for the CDR3 is TGTGCCACCAATGCAGGTGATAGCAATCAGCCCCAGCATTTT.